A single sample is the source of the 27 T cell receptor beta chains below, sequenced in a study of T cells in Graves' hyperthyroidism and ophthalmopathy. RNA transcripts gave rise to amplified TCR beta CDR3 regions. HTBI primers drove first-round RT-PCR of the TCR CDR3. TCRdb recomputed calls from the multiplex PCR reads with MiXCR, one row per CDR3 protein. The top ten hold around 9.2% of the sample, which has about 400,000 distinct CDR3 sequences, around 14% seen once. The sequenced sample consisted of blood. The receptor source for this set is a woman younger than 35 with Graves' hyperthyroidism.

This clonotype was detected many times. The chain has TRBV7-2 and TRBJ2-1, with 11 bases aligning to TRBD2. The CDR3 contains 15 residues. Per germline, CDR1 SGHTA and CDR2 FQGNSA. V was clipped by 2 bases and J by 4 bases; unmatched bases: 1. The CDR3, as DNA: TGTGCCAGCAGCTTAACTAGCGGGGGATACAATGAGCAGTTCTTC. Translation gives CASSLTSGGYNEQFF.

This clonotype was counted at least ten times. The V call is TRBV3-1, the J call TRBJ2-2; 8 positions agree with TRBD2. This CDR3 region has 16 residues. Germline CDR1 reads LGHDT; CDR2 reads YNNKEL (reference sequence). Germline trimming cut 2 bases from V and 1 base from J; bases unmatched to any gene: 3. CDR3 loop: CASSQWAGGNTGELFF. CDR3 in DNA: TGTGCCAGCAGCCAATGGGCGGGAGGGAACACCGGGGAGCTGTTTTTT.

This clonotype was recorded at least ten times. V gene TRBV5-1 combines with J gene TRBJ2-3, with 10 positions matching TRBD2. This CDR3 is built from 16 residues. Germline lookup yields CDR1 SGHRS and CDR2 YFSETQ. J gave up 6 bases and V 1 base, and 8 bases lay outside the gene matches. For the CDR3, the DNA is TGCGCCAGCAGCTTGTCCCTAGCGGGAGTCTATGATACGCAGTATTTT. Protein sequence: CASSLSLAGVYDTQYF.

This clonotype was picked up many times. This rearrangement joins TRBV24-1 to TRBJ1-4; D remains unclear. There are 13 residues in the CDR3. Germline values: CDR1 KGHDR, CDR2 SFDVKD. V was trimmed by 2 bases and J by 6 bases, leaving 6 bases between them. The CDR3 sequence: CATSDSGYEKLFF. CDR3 sequence (DNA): TGTGCCACCAGTGATTCCGGGTATGAAAAACTGTTTTTT.

This clonotype was recorded many times. The chain has TRBV5-6 and TRBJ2-7, with unresolved D. Germline lookup yields CDR1 SGHDT and CDR2 YYEEEE. V was shortened by 2 bases and J by 0 bases, with 12 bases between the two germline ends. The CDR3 has 15 amino acids. CDR3 protein: CASSFRTVSSYEQYF. CDR3 DNA: TGTGCCAGCAGCTTCCGGACGGTGAGCTCCTACGAGCAGTACTTC.

This clonotype was counted ten times or more. The chain uses TRBV6-1 and TRBJ2-1, with D possibly TRBD2 on 5 matching bases. The CDR3 has 14 amino acids. V was shortened by 6 bases and J by 3 bases, with 12 bases between the two germline ends. The germline gives CDR1 MNHNS, CDR2 SASEGT. In nucleotides, the CDR3 is TGTGCCAGCAGCCGCTGGGGAGACTACAATGAGCAGTTCTTC. Protein sequence: CASSRWGDYNEQFF.

The chain employs TRBV10-2 and TRBJ2-7, with D uncertain. The germline V gene encodes CDR1 WSHSY and CDR2 SAAADI. The ends were cut back, 1 base at V and 5 bases at J, with 6 bases in the middle. The CDR3 has 12 residues. CDR3 region: CASSEYPNEQYF. DNA for the CDR3: TGCGCCAGCAGTGAGTACCCCAACGAGCAGTACTTC.

This clonotype has at least ten counts. V and J are TRBV28 and TRBJ2-3; the D gene is possibly TRBD2 (6 bases). V dropped 5 bases and J dropped 6 bases, with 18 bases sitting between them. This CDR3 has 15 residues. Germline V gene sequence: CDR1 MDHEN, CDR2 SYDVKM. Written as DNA, the CDR3 is TGTGCCAGCAGTGCCCCGACTAGTCCGGGGGATACGCAGTATTTT. Translated, it gives CASSAPTSPGDTQYF.

The chain's CDR3 is CASSPSPYSNQPQHF. CDR3 sequence (DNA): TGTGCCAGCAGTCCGAGTCCATATAGCAATCAGCCCCAGCATTTT. This chain links TRBV27 with TRBJ1-5; D gene ambiguous. V was pared by 5 bases and J by 0 bases, with 11 bases between. This CDR3 spans 15 amino acids. CDR1 and CDR2 from the germline V gene are MNHEY and SMNVEV (reference sequence).

This clonotype was counted ten times or more. The V gene is TRBV7-8, the J gene TRBJ1-5, with D perhaps TRBD1 (6 bases). CDR1 is SGHVS and CDR2 is FQNEAQ in the germline V gene. The V gene lost 3 bases and the J gene lost 7 bases, with 10 bases spanning the gap. The CDR3 is 13 amino acids. The CDR3 is CASSFGDRQPQHF. CDR3 nucleotide sequence: TGTGCCAGCAGCTTTGGCGACAGGCAGCCCCAGCATTTT.

The chain employs TRBV6-4 and TRBJ1-3; the D is unclear. Trimming shortened V by 5 bases and J by 2 bases, and 10 bases separated the two germline ends. CDR3 length: 14 residues. The germline CDR1 and CDR2 sequences are MRHNA and SNTAGT. CDR3 in amino acids: CASSYGEAGNTIYF. The CDR3 nucleotides read TGTGCCAGCAGTTACGGGGAGGCTGGAAACACCATATATTTT.

The J gene is TRBJ1-2, the V gene TRBV14; D is undetermined. Trimming took 1 base from V and 3 from J, leaving 6 bases between them. The CDR3 contains 13 residues. Germline values: CDR1 SGHDN, CDR2 FVKESK. CDR3: CASSQGVDYGYTF. The CDR3 DNA is TGTGCCAGCAGCCAAGGGGTGGACTATGGCTACACCTTC.

This clonotype was observed many times. The CDR3 bases are TGTGCCAGCAGCATGGACAGGGGGTACTACAATGAGCAGTTCTTC. It yields the protein CASSMDRGYYNEQFF. The chain employs TRBV6-1 and TRBJ2-1; 10 bases match TRBD1. Germline V gives CDR1 MNHNS, CDR2 SASEGT. V dropped 6 bases and J dropped 3; count of bases not matched to a gene: 5. The CDR3 runs to 15 residues.

The CDR3: CASSPILAGGGTDTQYF. The CDR3 DNA follows: TGTGCCAGCAGTCCGATACTAGCGGGAGGGGGCACAGATACGCAGTATTTT. The rearrangement uses TRBV12-3 or TRBV12-4 and TRBJ2-3, with TRBD2 matching 13 bases. CDR3 length: 17 residues. With 5 bases clipped from V and 1 base from J, the junction kept 6 bases outside the gene matches.

This clonotype came up a few times. This sequence joins TRBV11-3 and TRBJ2-3; unclear D gene. Germline V gene data show CDR1 as SGHNT and CDR2 as YENEEA. V lost 2 bases to trimming and J lost 4 bases, with 7 bases between them. This CDR3 contains 13 residues. The chain's CDR3 is CASSLSQPDTQYF. CDR3 in DNA: TGTGCCAGCAGCTTATCCCAGCCAGATACGCAGTATTTT.

This clonotype was seen repeatedly, ten times or more. V is TRBV7-8 and J is TRBJ2-3; D might be TRBD1 (6 bases). The germline V gene has CDR1 SGHVS and CDR2 FQNEAQ. The CDR3 runs to 16 residues. V was cut by 5 bases and J by 0 bases, with 15 bases left in between. This CDR3 reads CASSTKGGWSTDTQYF. In DNA, the CDR3 is TGTGCCAGCAGCACCAAAGGGGGTTGGAGCACAGATACGCAGTATTTT. Full variable domain (outside the CDR3, taken from reference TRBV7-8 and TRBJ2-3): GAGVSQSPRYKVAKRGQDVALRCDPISGHVSLFWYQQALGQGPEFLTYFQNEAQLDKSGLPSDRFFAERPEGSVSTLKIQRTQQEDSAVYLCASSTKGGWSTDTQYFGPGTRLTVL.

This clonotype was seen at least ten times. The J gene is TRBJ2-3, the V gene TRBV18; D gene unclear. V lost 4 bases and J 2 bases, leaving 16 bases between the germline ends. The CDR3 contains 16 residues. Germline CDR1 and CDR2: KGHSH and LQKENI. The CDR3 region has the DNA TGTGCCAGCTCACACACTCTCCCAGAGGACACAGATACGCAGTATTTT. This encodes CASSHTLPEDTDTQYF.

As concerns this clonotype: This may arise from a read error, as a much more abundant clone is one base away. The chain carries TRBV10-3 and TRBJ1-2; TRBD1 matches at 11 bases. V was clipped by 4 bases and J by 6 bases; unmatched bases: 7. The length of the CDR3 is 15 residues. Germline CDR1 reads ENHRY; CDR2 reads SYGVKD. As DNA, the CDR3 is TGTGCCATCAGTGGGACAGGGGGCGCATTTCATGGCTACACCTTC. It codes for CAISGTGGAFHGYTF.

The sample holds a few counts of this clonotype. The genes are TRBV3-1 and TRBJ2-7; TRBD1 matches 7 bases. V trimming: 2 bases; J trimming: 7 bases; junction bases outside the gene matches: 2. The germline CDR1 and CDR2 sequences are LGHDT and YNNKEL (reference sequence). The CDR3 spans 12 residues. CDR3 in amino acids: CASSQTGVEQYF. The CDR3 DNA follows: TGTGCCAGCAGCCAAACAGGGGTAGAGCAGTACTTC.

The table lists this clonotype with many counts. The V and J genes are TRBV27 and TRBJ2-3, with 7 bases aligning to TRBD1. This CDR3 contains 14 residues. CDR1 and CDR2 from the germline V gene are MNHEY and SMNVEV (reference sequence). The V and J ends lost 3 bases and 4 bases, in that order; junction bases with no gene match: 4. CDR3 bases: TGTGCCAGCAGTTTTAAGGGGGCTCCAGATACGCAGTATTTT. It translates to CASSFKGAPDTQYF.

The table lists this clonotype with many counts. The chain joins TRBV11-2 to TRBJ2-3; 15 nucleotides line up with TRBD2. CDR1 is SGHAT and CDR2 is FQNNGV in the germline V gene. V lost 5 bases, J lost 6 bases, and 9 bases stayed unmatched. The CDR3 is 17 amino acids. CDR3 sequence (DNA): TGTGCCAGCAGCCGCGGGACTAGCGGGGGGCAGGCGGATACGCAGTATTTT. Encoded protein: CASSRGTSGGQADTQYF.

This clonotype has ten or more counts. The chain recombines TRBV20-1 with TRBJ2-3; the match to TRBD1 covers 8 bases. The trim removed 6 bases at V and 5 bases at J, leaving 13 bases unmatched. The germline CDR1 and CDR2 sequences are DFQATT and SNEGSKA (reference sequence). The CDR3 runs to 15 residues. The CDR3, as DNA: TGCAGTGCAACCCCCGGGACAGGAGGCAGAGATACGCAGTATTTT. Amino acid sequence: CSATPGTGGRDTQYF.

This clonotype was seen many times. The genes are TRBV28 and TRBJ1-2; D may be TRBD1 (5 bases). The V gene lost 7 bases and the J gene lost 4 bases, with 16 bases spanning the gap. CDR3 size: 14 residues. Germline V lookup: CDR1 MDHEN, CDR2 SYDVKM. CDR3 nucleotides: TGTGCCAGCACCGATGAAAGCAGGGTCTATGGCTACACCTTC. It translates to CASTDESRVYGYTF.

The table lists this clonotype with many counts. J is TRBJ2-1 and V is TRBV20-1, with TRBD2 identical over 12 bases. V was clipped by 4 bases and J by 5 bases; unmatched bases: 6. Germline CDR1 reads DFQATT; CDR2 reads SNEGSKA (reference sequence). The CDR3 consists of 15 residues. The CDR3 sequence is CSAKVLAGGHNEQFF. In DNA form, the CDR3 reads TGCAGTGCTAAGGTCCTAGCGGGAGGGCACAATGAGCAGTTCTTC.

This clonotype was counted many times. The rearrangement uses TRBV28 and TRBJ1-1; D gene ambiguous. Germline V gene data show CDR1 as MDHEN and CDR2 as SYDVKM. Trimming took 4 bases from V and 0 from J, leaving 12 bases between them. The CDR3 length is 15 residues. The CDR3 sequence is CASSYLSIMNTEAFF. The CDR3 DNA reads TGTGCCAGCAGTTACCTCAGCATAATGAACACTGAAGCTTTCTTT.

This clonotype showed up just a few times. The V gene is TRBV5-1, the J gene TRBJ1-2; D gene unclear. The CDR3 is 13 residues long. The germline V and J ends were trimmed by 0 bases and 8 bases, with 11 bases remaining between them. CDR1 and CDR2 from the germline V gene are SGHRS and YFSETQ. The CDR3, as DNA: TGCGCCAGCAGCTTGGCCGGGGAGGGCGGCTACACCTTC. Its protein product is CASSLAGEGGYTF.

Many counts were recorded for this clonotype. The chain couples TRBV3-1 to TRBJ2-5; no clear D gene. The V and J ends lost 0 bases and 2 bases respectively, with 10 bases between them. The CDR3 sequence is 15 residues long. Germline CDR1 LGHDT, CDR2 YNNKEL (reference sequence). The CDR3 reads CASSQDPGRQETQYF. DNA for the CDR3: TGTGCCAGCAGCCAAGATCCCGGCAGACAAGAGACCCAGTACTTC.